This T cell receptor beta chain came from a study of cytomegalovirus exposure and HLA in healthy donors. Study-level points and caveats: A few chains tied to CMV proved CMV antigen-specific in vitro.

This PCR relied on a set of 60 Vbeta primers and 13 Jbeta primers. The repertoire was sequenced with immunoSEQ multiplex PCR; TCRdb's copy has only in-frame clones and lacks some. The sample has 150,000 to 200,000 clones, roughly 82% seen once; the top ten hold about 1.6%. As to this clone: Its antigen is unknown.

V shed 4 bases, J shed 8 bases, and the junction held 4 bases outside the gene matches. CDR1 KGHSH and CDR2 LQKENI come from the germline V gene. This CDR3 is 13 amino acids long. This receptor was obtained from a girl between 10 and 17 years old in good health and CMV-seropositive. The sequenced sample was PBMCs. This chain uses TRBV18 with TRBJ1-2; 10 positions agree with TRBD1. In DNA, the CDR3 is TGTGCCAGCTCACAGACAGGGGGCGGCGGCTACACCTTC. Residues: CASSQTGGGGYTF. Using reference TRBV18 and TRBJ1-2 for the parts outside the CDR3, the full variable domain is NAGVMQNPRHLVRRRGQEARLRCSPMKGHSHVYWYRQLPEEGLKFMVYLQKENIIDESGMPKERFSAEFPKEGPSILRIQQVVRGDSAAYFCASSQTGGGGYTFGSGTRLTVV.